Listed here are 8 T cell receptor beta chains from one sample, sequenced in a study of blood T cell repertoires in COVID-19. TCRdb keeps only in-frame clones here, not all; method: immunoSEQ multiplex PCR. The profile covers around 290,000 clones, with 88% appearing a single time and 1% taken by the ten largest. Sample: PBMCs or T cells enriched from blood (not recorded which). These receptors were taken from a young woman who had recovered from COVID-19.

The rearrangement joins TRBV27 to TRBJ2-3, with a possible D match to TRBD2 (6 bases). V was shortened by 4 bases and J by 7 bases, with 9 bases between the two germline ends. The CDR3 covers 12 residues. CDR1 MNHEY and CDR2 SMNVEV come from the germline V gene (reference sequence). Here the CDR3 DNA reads TGTGCCAGCAGTTCGGACTATTATACGCAGTATTTT. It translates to CASSSDYYTQYF.

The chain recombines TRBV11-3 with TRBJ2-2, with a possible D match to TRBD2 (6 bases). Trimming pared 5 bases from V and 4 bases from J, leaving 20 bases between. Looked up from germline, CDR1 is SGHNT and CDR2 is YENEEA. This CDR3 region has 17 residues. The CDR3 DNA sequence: TGTGCCAGCAGCCCAGGCCAGTGGCGGGGTGGCACCGGGGAGCTGTTTTTT. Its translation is CASSPGQWRGGTGELFF.

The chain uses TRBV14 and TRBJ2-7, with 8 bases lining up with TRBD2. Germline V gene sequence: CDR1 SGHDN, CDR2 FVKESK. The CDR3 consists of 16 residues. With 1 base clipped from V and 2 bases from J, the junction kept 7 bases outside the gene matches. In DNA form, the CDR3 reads TGTGCCAGCAGCCAAGTCCGTCTAGCGGGTCCCTACGAGCAGTACTTC. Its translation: CASSQVRLAGPYEQYF.

The CDR3 region has the DNA TGCGCCAGCAGCCAAGATCGAGGGACACCGAGAGCGCCCCTCCACTTT. It translates to CASSQDRGTPRAPLHF. The chain joins TRBV4-3 to TRBJ1-6, with D possibly being TRBD1 (6 bases). Germline CDR1 is LGHNA and CDR2 is YSLEER. Trimming took off 0 bases at V and 13 bases at J, with 19 bases between the two ends. This CDR3 has 16 amino acids.

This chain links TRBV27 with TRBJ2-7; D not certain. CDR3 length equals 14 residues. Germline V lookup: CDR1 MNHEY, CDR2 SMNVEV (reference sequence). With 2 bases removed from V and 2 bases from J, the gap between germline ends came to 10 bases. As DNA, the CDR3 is TGTGCCAGCAGTTTAGGAAGGCGGACCTACGAGCAGTACTTC. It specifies CASSLGRRTYEQYF.

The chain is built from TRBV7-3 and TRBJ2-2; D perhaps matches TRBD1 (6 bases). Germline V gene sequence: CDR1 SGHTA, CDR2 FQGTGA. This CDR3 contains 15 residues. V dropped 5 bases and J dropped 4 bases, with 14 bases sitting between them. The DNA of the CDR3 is TGTGCCAGCAGCGCCAGGGGTGCCGGCACCGGGGAGCTGTTTTTT. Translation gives CASSARGAGTGELFF. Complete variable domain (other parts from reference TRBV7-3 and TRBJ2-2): GAGVSQTPSNKVTEKGKYVELRCDPISGHTALYWYRQSLGQGPEFLIYFQGTGAADDSGLPNDRFFAVRPEGSVSTLKIQRTERGDSAVYLCASSARGAGTGELFFGEGSRLTVL.

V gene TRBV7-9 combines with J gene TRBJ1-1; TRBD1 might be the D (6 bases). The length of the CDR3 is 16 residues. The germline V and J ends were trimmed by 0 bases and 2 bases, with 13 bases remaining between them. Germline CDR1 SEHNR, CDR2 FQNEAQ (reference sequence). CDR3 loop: CASSLASIQGNTEAFF. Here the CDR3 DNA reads TGTGCCAGCAGCTTAGCGTCTATACAGGGTAACACTGAAGCTTTCTTT.

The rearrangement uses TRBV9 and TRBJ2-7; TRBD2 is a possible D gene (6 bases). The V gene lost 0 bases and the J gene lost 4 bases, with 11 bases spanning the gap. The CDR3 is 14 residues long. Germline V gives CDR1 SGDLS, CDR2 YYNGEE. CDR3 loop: CASSVEDYSYEQYF. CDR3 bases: TGTGCCAGCAGCGTAGAGGACTATTCGTACGAGCAGTACTTC. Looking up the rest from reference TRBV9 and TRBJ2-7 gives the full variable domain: DSGVTQTPKHLITATGQRVTLRCSPRSGDLSVYWYQQSLDQGLQFLIQYYNGEERAKGNILERFSAQQFPDLHSELNLSSLELGDSALYFCASSVEDYSYEQYFGPGTRLTVT.